The sequence of this TCR beta chain was determined in a study of T cell responses to AZD1222 COVID-19 vaccine. Points from the study as a whole: Variant regions that are unmutated are reportedly the target of nearly half of spike-specific TCRs. Baseline antibody screening turned up just six seropositive AZD1222 recipients. Repertoires were sampled only after the peak T cell response. A mostly white British donor set with more females was recruited, and clonal diversity was possibly underestimated.

Assay: immunoSEQ multiplex PCR; the TCRdb copy retains only in-frame clones and omits some. The sample contains 100,000 to 150,000 clones, about 90% of which appear only once. A note on this clone: Its target is not known.

This clonotype was obtained from an adult in good health. The sample in question was peripheral blood, obtained on day 0 of AZD1222 vaccination.

CDR3 loop: CASSARPETQYF. The CDR3 nucleotides are TGTGCCAGCAGTGCTAGGCCAGAGACCCAGTACTTC. The chain is built from TRBV2 and TRBJ2-5; no clear D gene. V lost 4 bases, J lost 4 bases, and 7 bases lay in between. The CDR3 totals 12 residues. Germline CDR1 SNHLY, CDR2 FYNNEI.